This section outlines one T cell receptor (beta chain) sequence together with its context. This clonotype was seen many times. This clone's antigen is unknown. Per-base quality was not reported, and no clone a single base away is much larger than it. Stable Graves' hyperthyroidism was defined as the absence of progression to ophthalmopathy over 18 months of follow-up. Hyperthyroidism patients were newly diagnosed, had a disease duration of under 2 months, and were aged 18 to 65 years. Exclusion was applied to patients with uncontrolled infections, other autoimmune diseases, pregnancy or lactation. Clinical symptoms, serum thyroxine and TRAb, thyroid ultrasound, and orbital computed tomography formed the basis for the diagnoses. PBMCs were separated from under 12 ml of fresh peripheral blood using Ficoll-Paque density gradient centrifugation. Total RNA was extracted with Trizol reagent, and quality was checked on an Agilent 2100 Bioanalyzer.

This record comes from a study of T cells in Graves' hyperthyroidism and ophthalmopathy (dated by TCRdb to between 2018 and 2021). Study-level background: Peripheral blood was sampled at the time of initial diagnosis, prior to any treatment. Thyroid tissue and blood T-cell repertoires from six Graves' hyperthyroidism patients were also compared in the study. TCR V-J signatures able to tell the groups apart were searched for in a discovery cohort of 90 to 100 patients, of whom approximately 40 had Graves' ophthalmopathy and about 60 had stable Graves' hyperthyroidism. Prospective prediction of ophthalmopathy was tested in an independent validation cohort of 18 to 20 hyperthyroidism patients and 17 patients who later progressed to ophthalmopathy. Once sampling was done, hyperthyroidism patients were given methimazole at a starting dose of 30 mg daily, whereas ophthalmopathy patients were given high-dose intravenous methylprednisolone. The paper describes TCR Vbeta CDR3 sequencing of about 140 peripheral blood samples, made up of roughly 45 ophthalmopathy patients, 70 to 75 hyperthyroidism patients and 17 progressor patients. The roughly 90 discovery patients were divided at random into training and test sets in a 7:3 ratio. Study-level results and caveats: A model built on a 13 V-J signature distinguished ophthalmopathy from stable hyperthyroidism, reaching around 90% sensitivity and approximately 83% specificity in cross-validation and 80%/75% in testing. Most expanded thyroid clonotypes (frequency above 0.001) were also detected in blood, suggesting blood repertoires may reflect thyroid immune responses. Sample size was not statistically predetermined, and blinding of investigators to group allocation was not performed. During validation, the model predicted progression to ophthalmopathy a median of about 5.9 months ahead of onset, with around 71% sensitivity and 72.22% specificity.

Amplification of TCR beta CDR3 regions was carried out from RNA transcripts. The TCR CDR3 was subjected to a first round of RT-PCR using the HTBI primer set and the Qiagen OneStep RT-PCR kit. A second multiplex PCR round built the libraries, followed by size selection and purification. Sequencing of the libraries was done on an Illumina HiSeq2000 using paired-end 100 bp reads. The source study handled its data this way. SOAPnuke was used to process the raw data, throwing out any read that contained adapters or uncalled bases, had a mean Phred below 15, or lacked an exact constant-primer or identifier match. High-quality paired reads were merged using COPE v1.2.5, and each unique nucleotide sequence was defined as a clonotype. MiTCR v1.1 was used to align the clonotypes against IMGT TRBV, TRBD and TRBJ reference segments. Analysis was restricted to V-J combinations with a frequency above 0.0001, which covered roughly 99% of repertoires. The TCS score was defined as the ratio of F50 (clonal expansion) to E x V (chaos), calculated using BLOSUM62-based TCRdist between CDR3 peptides within each V-J. Welch's t-statistics and random forest reduced 514 V-J features to 13, which were used in a naive Bayes classifier (R e1071). TCRdb reprocessed the public reads (quality trimming at Q25 with fastp, clone calling with MiXCR) and kept in-frame beta chains. Identical CDR3 protein sequences are pooled into one entry, listed with their most common genes and DNA. Clone size and V and J calls follow TCRdb, not the original study. The sample yields about 560,000 distinct CDR3 sequences; roughly 17% were counted once. The ten biggest clones cover 15% to 20% of the sample.

The CDR3 goes from the cysteine to the phenylalanine over 11 residues. Left in the record is the CDR3 DNA by itself, 33 bases read in frame from the first base. Relative to germline, V is 8 bases shorter and J is 4 bases shorter, with 8 bases between their ends. Reading the germline V gene gives CDR1 SNHLY and CDR2 FYNNEI. Sequencing was carried out using blood. The clonotype originates from a woman between 18 and 29 years old with Graves' hyperthyroidism. Recombination linked TRBV2 to TRBJ2-5, with the D gene not confidently named. The base sequence is TGTGCCAGCCGCACGAGAGAGACCCAGTACTTC. Its protein product is CASRTRETQYF. Beyond the CDR3, the reference TRBV2 and TRBJ2-5 genes provide the residues; the full variable domain reads: EPEVTQTPSHQVTQMGQEVILRCVPISNHLYFYWYRQILGQKVEFLVSFYNNEISEKSEIFDDQFSVERPDGSNFTLKIRSTKLEDSAMYFCASRTRETQYFGPGTRLLVL.